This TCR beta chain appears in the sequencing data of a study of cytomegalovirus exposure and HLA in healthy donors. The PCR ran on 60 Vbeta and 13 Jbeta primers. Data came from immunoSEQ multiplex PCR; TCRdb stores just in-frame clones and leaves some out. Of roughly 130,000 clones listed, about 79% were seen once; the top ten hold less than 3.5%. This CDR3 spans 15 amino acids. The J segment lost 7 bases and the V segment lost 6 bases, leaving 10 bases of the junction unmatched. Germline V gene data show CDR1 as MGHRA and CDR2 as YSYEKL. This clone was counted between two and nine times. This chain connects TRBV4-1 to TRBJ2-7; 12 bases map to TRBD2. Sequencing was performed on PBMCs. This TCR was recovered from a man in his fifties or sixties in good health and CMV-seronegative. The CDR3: CASRRLAGGIYEQYF. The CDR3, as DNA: TGCGCCAGCAGGCGGCTAGCGGGGGGGATATATGAGCAGTACTTC.